This T cell receptor beta chain was recorded in a study of Ad26.COV2.S vaccination and SARS-CoV-2 variants. Indicated treatment: some 20 received Ad26.COV2.S at low or high dose, single or two shots; about five received placebo; per-sample allocation not given. After the first vaccine or placebo injection, samples were drawn on day 63. Here immunoSEQ multiplex PCR was the method, and the copy in TCRdb shows in-frame clones only, minus some. The sample comprises around 450,000 clones, 89% of which are singletons, and over 1.5% rests with the top ten. The germline V gene encodes CDR1 SGDLS and CDR2 YYNGEE. CDR3 length: 15 residues. Trimming left V 3 bases short and J 3 bases short, with 13 bases between.

The specimen was peripheral blood, collected in a trial of Ad26.COV2.S vaccine versus placebo. This TCR was recovered from a person aged 18-65 years who received the Ad26.COV2.S COVID-19 vaccine or a placebo. The J gene is TRBJ1-5, the V gene TRBV9; perhaps TRBD1 as D (6 bases). For the CDR3, the DNA is TGTGCCAGCAGCGCCGATGGGACACTCAATCAGCCCCAGCATTTT. Translated, it gives CASSADGTLNQPQHF.